This entry lists 2 T cell receptor beta chains sequenced from one sample in a study of blood T cell repertoires in COVID-19. Only in-frame clones appear in the TCRdb table, and some are missing; sequencing was by immunoSEQ multiplex PCR. The table shows some 250,000 clones, with more than 75% occurring only once. The specimen was peripheral blood. These receptor sequences come from a woman aged 55-70 years with active or convalescent COVID-19.

This clone was picked up a small number of times. The chain uses TRBV30 and TRBJ1-1; D possibly corresponds to TRBD1 (6 bases). Germline CDR1 reads GTSNPN; CDR2 reads SVGIG (reference sequence). This CDR3 has 12 residues. The V end lost 2 bases, the J end lost 10 bases, and 14 bases lay between the germline ends. The CDR3, as DNA: TGTGCCTGGAGTTTCAGGACAGTGGCAGCTTTCTTT. Translation: CAWSFRTVAAFF.

This clone was detected once. This chain uses TRBV4-3 with TRBJ1-6, with 8 bases identical to TRBD1. With 0 bases clipped from V and 16 bases from J, the junction kept 8 bases outside the gene matches. CDR1 LGHNA and CDR2 YSLEER come from the germline V gene. The CDR3 extends over 14 amino acids. CDR3 residues: CASSQDYQGAMLHF. The CDR3 DNA is TGCGCCAGCAGCCAAGATTATCAGGGGGCGATGCTCCACTTT.